Below, 14 T cell receptor beta chains from the same sample are listed, as sequenced in a study of response to subunit inactivated influenza vaccine listed by TCRdb under 2018. Library construction relied on RT-PCR. These reads were obtained on an Illumina HiSeq 2500. TCRdb's own reprocessing of the public reads used fastp at Q25 and MiXCR and kept productive beta chains. Records with the same CDR3 protein are collapsed into one entry carrying the most frequent genes and DNA. The sample table records about 700,000 distinct CDR3 sequences; approximately 14% of these occur just once. The ten largest make up 6% to 8% of the sample. The sequences come from PBMCs from blood, collected 14 to 15 days before vaccination. These receptor sequences come from a man aged 45-65 years who received an inactivated influenza vaccine. Donor details come from another sample of the same person, matched by shared clones.

This clonotype has a handful of counts. V and J are TRBV20-1 and TRBJ1-3; 10 bases fit TRBD1. J lost 4 bases, V lost 5 bases, and 8 bases had no gene match. The germline V gene encodes CDR1 DFQATT and CDR2 SNEGSKA (reference sequence). The CDR3 is made up of 15 amino acids. The CDR3 region is CSAGVPGQGGNTIYF. The DNA for the CDR3 is TGCAGTGCTGGGGTACCGGGACAGGGGGGAAACACCATATATTTT.

This chain uses TRBV20-1 with TRBJ2-5, with TRBD1 matching 7 bases. The ends lost 4 bases at V and 2 bases at J; junction bases unmatched: 10. The germline CDR1 and CDR2 sequences are DFQATT and SNEGSKA (reference sequence). The CDR3 is 15 residues long. The CDR3 reads CSATSGTVGQETQYF. CDR3 in DNA: TGCAGTGCTACGTCCGGGACAGTGGGGCAAGAGACCCAGTACTTC.

The V and J genes are TRBV6-5 and TRBJ1-6, with D possibly TRBD1 on 5 matching bases. The CDR3 totals 15 residues. Deletions cut 2 bases from V and 7 bases from J, with 12 bases between. Germline V gene data show CDR1 as MNHEY and CDR2 as SVGAGI. The CDR3 loop is CASSYTGRENSPLHF. The CDR3, as DNA: TGTGCCAGCAGTTACACGGGGCGCGAGAATTCACCCCTCCACTTT.

The V gene is TRBV2, the J gene TRBJ2-7; 10 nucleotides agree with TRBD1. Looked up from germline, CDR1 is SNHLY and CDR2 is FYNNEI. J was trimmed by 5 bases and V by 3 bases; bases with no gene match: 10. The CDR3 consists of 16 residues. CDR3 amino acids: CASSDLRDRGMNEQYF. As DNA, the CDR3 is TGTGCCAGCAGTGATCTGCGGGACAGGGGTATGAACGAGCAGTACTTC.

The CDR3 spells CSAMREGAPYEQYF. The CDR3 DNA is TGCAGTGCTATGCGGGAGGGGGCCCCCTACGAGCAGTACTTC. The chain is built from TRBV20-1 and TRBJ2-7; 9 nucleotides align to TRBD2. The CDR3 loop spans 14 amino acids. Germline V gives CDR1 DFQATT, CDR2 SNEGSKA (reference sequence). With V trimmed by 4 bases and J by 2 bases, 6 bases remained unmatched.

This clonotype was recorded many times. The chain uses TRBV5-5 and TRBJ2-5; a weak D match, TRBD2 (5 bases). Germline V gene data show CDR1 as SGHKS and CDR2 as YYEKEE (reference sequence). V gave up 0 bases and J gave up 2 bases, with 8 bases separating them. The length of the CDR3 is 14 residues. This CDR3 is CASSLVWTQETQYF. As DNA, the CDR3 is TGTGCCAGCAGCTTGGTATGGACTCAAGAGACCCAGTACTTC.

The rearrangement links TRBV15 to TRBJ2-7, with 7 bases lining up with TRBD1. The CDR3 is made up of 15 amino acids. Germline CDR1 and CDR2: LNHNV and YYDKDF (reference sequence). V trimming: 1 base; J trimming: 2 bases; junction bases outside the gene matches: 5. CDR3 coding DNA: TGTGCCACCAGCAGAGCGTACCAGGGGGCCTACGAGCAGTACTTC. Its translation: CATSRAYQGAYEQYF.

There are a few counts of this clonotype. V usage is TRBV6-4 and J usage is TRBJ2-1, with TRBD2 matching 10 bases. The CDR3 has 15 residues. J gave up 4 bases and V 4 bases, and 4 bases lay outside the gene matches. Germline CDR1 reads MRHNA; CDR2 reads SNTAGT. The CDR3 region has the DNA TGTGCCAGCAGTGTGGCTAGCGGGAGATACAATGAGCAGTTCTTC. Amino acid sequence: CASSVASGRYNEQFF.

The genes are TRBV7-2 and TRBJ2-3; 7 bases align to TRBD1. CDR3 length equals 15 residues. The V gene end was trimmed by 3 bases and the J gene end by 2 bases; junction bases not matched to a gene: 5. The V gene's germline CDR1 is SGHTA and CDR2 FQGNSA. CDR3 loop: CASSFGTAHTDTQYF. CDR3 nucleotides: TGTGCCAGCAGCTTCGGGACAGCTCACACAGATACGCAGTATTTT.

CDR3 loop: CASSERGQGTYNEQFF. The CDR3 DNA reads TGTGCCAGCAGTGAACGAGGACAGGGGACCTACAATGAGCAGTTCTTC. The chain joins TRBV2 to TRBJ2-1; TRBD1 matches 9 bases. This CDR3 is 16 amino acids long. Germline trimming cut 2 bases from V and 2 bases from J; bases unmatched to any gene: 4. From germline, CDR1 is SNHLY and CDR2 FYNNEI.

This clonotype was recorded a few times. The chain links TRBV20-1 to TRBJ2-3; 15 nucleotides line up with TRBD2. CDR3 length equals 18 residues. Germline CDR1 is DFQATT and CDR2 is SNEGSKA (reference sequence). J lost 2 bases, V lost 6 bases, and 12 bases had no gene match. CDR3 sequence (DNA): TGCAGTGCGGCCGGGACTAGCGGGAGGAGTCCGCTCACAGATACGCAGTATTTT. Translated: CSAAGTSGRSPLTDTQYF.

V and J are TRBV12-3 or TRBV12-4 and TRBJ2-1, with D tentatively TRBD2 (5 bases). This CDR3 contains 14 residues. Trimming stripped 8 bases from V and 2 bases from J, with 13 bases between. CDR3 sequence reads: CASGVGGTYNEQFF. CDR3 in DNA: TGTGCCAGCGGGGTTGGAGGTACCTACAATGAGCAGTTCTTC.

This chain uses TRBV9 with TRBJ2-2, with D unresolved. Germline CDR1 is SGDLS and CDR2 is YYNGEE. V was clipped by 2 bases and J by 4 bases, with 12 bases between them. The CDR3 has 15 residues. The CDR3 protein is CASSVGPAGTGELFF. The CDR3 coding sequence is TGTGCCAGCAGCGTGGGTCCCGCCGGCACCGGGGAGCTGTTTTTT.

This clonotype was observed a few times. The V call is TRBV10-3, the J call TRBJ1-6; D gene unclear. The CDR3 extends over 16 amino acids. V was clipped by 0 bases and J by 0 bases, with 6 bases between them. Germline CDR1 is ENHRY and CDR2 is SYGVKD. The CDR3 protein is CAISESGSSYNSPLHF. Written as DNA, the CDR3 is TGTGCCATCAGTGAGTCCGGGAGCTCCTATAATTCACCCCTCCACTTT.